One and the same sample provided the 15 T cell receptor beta chains below, sequenced in a study. MiXCR was run by TCRdb on the RT-PCR reads, yielding one entry per CDR3 protein. The data hold approximately 720,000 distinct CDR3 sequences, with more than 13% observed a single time. The sample taken for sequencing was memory CD4+ T cells from blood. These receptors all come from a female donor in good health, serving as a healthy control.

This clonotype was observed a handful of times. The chain uses TRBV5-1 and TRBJ2-5, with 8 bases identical to TRBD1. After removal of 6 bases from V and 5 bases from J, the junction contained 15 bases not matched to a gene. The CDR3 extends over 16 amino acids. Germline-derived CDR1 and CDR2 are SGHRS and YFSETQ. CDR3 nucleotide sequence: TGCGCCAGCACCTACCTTCCGGGACAGGCGAGTGAGACCCAGTACTTC. The encoded protein is CASTYLPGQASETQYF.

The gene calls are TRBV20-1 and TRBJ1-1; 8 nucleotides match TRBD1. J was trimmed by 4 bases and V by 5 bases; bases with no gene match: 3. Germline V lookup: CDR1 DFQATT, CDR2 SNEGSKA (reference sequence). The CDR3 spans 12 residues. Here the CDR3 DNA reads TGCAGTGCTGCGGACAGGGCCACTGAAGCTTTCTTT. The encoded protein is CSAADRATEAFF.

The chain combines TRBV27 with TRBJ1-2; 7 nucleotides agree with TRBD1. Germline CDR1 reads MNHEY; CDR2 reads SMNVEV (reference sequence). V gave up 6 bases and J gave up 4 bases; unmatched junction bases: 8. The CDR3 runs 14 residues. CDR3 DNA sequence: TGTGCCAGCAGACCTCGTGGGGACAGCTATGGCTACACCTTC. This codes for CASRPRGDSYGYTF.

The sample holds many counts of this clonotype. The V and J genes are TRBV6-2 or TRBV6-3 and TRBJ2-7, with D possibly matching TRBD1 (6 bases). The CDR3 runs to 14 residues. Germline V gene data show CDR1 as MNHEY and CDR2 as SVGEGT. V was clipped by 7 bases and J by 0 bases, with 13 bases between them. The CDR3 is CASNTGGASYEQYF. The CDR3 DNA reads TGTGCCAGCAACACTGGGGGCGCCTCCTACGAGCAGTACTTC.

The chain carries TRBV4-2 and TRBJ1-3; D is unresolved. The germline V gene has CDR1 LGHNA and CDR2 YNFKEQ. V lost 1 base and J lost 5, with 9 bases in between. This CDR3 contains 14 residues. This CDR3 reads CASSQGDGRNTIYF. CDR3 nucleotides: TGTGCCAGCAGCCAAGGAGACGGTCGAAACACCATATATTTT.

This clonotype was seen only a few times. J is TRBJ2-1 and V is TRBV7-2; tentatively, D is TRBD2 (6 bases). Germline loops: CDR1 SGHTA, CDR2 FQGNSA. CDR3 length: 14 amino acids. The V gene lost 5 bases and the J gene lost 9 bases, with 17 bases spanning the gap. For the CDR3, the DNA is TGTGCCAGCAGCCCGCCGGGGGTCCGGGGTGAGCAGTTCTTC. Protein sequence: CASSPPGVRGEQFF.

Turning to this clonotype: A much larger clone differs by one base, so this may be a read error. The V call is TRBV20-1, the J call TRBJ2-3, with D possibly being TRBD1 (6 bases). The CDR3 covers 11 residues. CDR1 and CDR2 (germline): DFQATT, SNEGSKA (reference sequence). As DNA, the CDR3 is TGCAGTGCCCTCGGACAGCTTACGCAGAATTTT. It yields the protein CSALGQLTQNF.

The chain has TRBV7-9 and TRBJ2-1; 8 nucleotides line up with TRBD1. The CDR3 sequence is 15 residues long. The V segment lost 6 bases and the J segment 3 bases; nucleotides outside the gene matches: 7. CDR1 and CDR2 from the germline V gene are SEHNR and FQNEAQ (reference sequence). CDR3 nucleotides: TGTGCCAGCAGGGCAGGGGGCTACGGCTACAATGAGCAGTTCTTC. Its translation is CASRAGGYGYNEQFF. The full variable domain, completed using reference TRBV7-9 and TRBJ2-1, is DTGVSQNPRHKITKRGQNVTFRCDPISEHNRLYWYRQTLGQGPEFLTYFQNEAQLEKSRLLSDRFSAERPKGSFSTLEIQRTEQGDSAMYLCASRAGGYGYNEQFFGPGTRLTVL.

This clonotype showed up just a few times. V is TRBV6-5 and J is TRBJ2-3; D possibly corresponds to TRBD2 (5 bases). Trimming removed 11 bases from V and 0 bases from J, with 12 bases in between. The CDR3 runs 13 residues. Germline V gene sequence: CDR1 MNHEY, CDR2 SVGAGI. CDR3 sequence (DNA): TGTGCCTCCGCGGGCCCTAGCACAGATACGCAGTATTTT. Translating gives CASAGPSTDTQYF.

The chain joins TRBV28 to TRBJ2-7; 10 bases agree with TRBD1. Germline values: CDR1 MDHEN, CDR2 SYDVKM. This CDR3 is built from 14 residues. V shed 10 bases and J 3 bases; nucleotides not matched to a gene: 9. The CDR3 protein is CATRSGTGDYEQYF. The CDR3, as DNA: TGTGCCACCCGATCCGGGACAGGGGACTACGAGCAGTACTTC.

The table lists this clonotype with a few counts. V usage is TRBV30 and J usage is TRBJ2-5; D perhaps matches TRBD2 (5 bases). The length of the CDR3 is 13 residues. V shed 2 bases and J shed 3 bases, with 10 bases lying between them. Germline V gene lookup returns CDR1 GTSNPN and CDR2 SVGIG (reference sequence). The CDR3 DNA is TGTGCCTGGAGTTTTGGACTGGAAGAGACCCAGTACTTC. This codes for CAWSFGLEETQYF.

This clonotype was found a few times. The chain joins TRBV5-1 to TRBJ2-1; TRBD1 matches at 10 bases. CDR1 and CDR2 (germline): SGHRS, YFSETQ. The CDR3 totals 17 residues. V dropped 4 bases and J dropped 3; count of bases not matched to a gene: 10. CDR3 protein: CASSDVTGTGDYNEQFF. CDR3 sequence (DNA): TGCGCCAGCAGCGACGTGACCGGGACAGGGGACTACAATGAGCAGTTCTTC.

This clonotype has only a few counts. The chain recombines TRBV12-3 or TRBV12-4 with TRBJ1-2; D is ambiguous. The CDR3 covers 13 residues. V was cut by 7 bases and J by 2 bases, with 11 bases left in between. The CDR3 region has the DNA TGTGCCAGCATCGGACTGGGGAACTATGGCTACACCTTC. Its translation is CASIGLGNYGYTF.

A remark on this clonotype: Given a much more abundant clone one base away, this may be a read error. This chain uses TRBV6-5 with TRBJ2-5; maybe TRBD1 (5 bases). Trimming took 6 bases from V and 1 from J, leaving 12 bases between them. The CDR3 totals 14 residues. Per the germline V gene, CDR1 is MNHEY and CDR2 is SVGAGI. The CDR3 loop reads CASSLMTAQETQYF. CDR3 DNA: TGTGCCAGCAGCTTAATGACAGCCCAAGAGACCCAGTACTTC.

The CDR3 DNA reads as TGTGCCAGCAGTTACGGCGGGGGGGTCAGGAAGCAGTTCTTC. Translating it yields CASSYGGGVRKQFF. The chain has TRBV27 and TRBJ2-1; TRBD2 matches at 9 bases. The V and J ends lost 4 bases and 11 bases, in that order; junction bases with no gene match: 9. The length of the CDR3 is 14 residues. The germline V gene has CDR1 MNHEY and CDR2 SMNVEV (reference sequence).